This TCR beta chain originates from a study of T cells in Graves' hyperthyroidism and ophthalmopathy. Amplified regions were TCR beta CDR3 sequences from RNA transcripts. The HTBI set primed first-round TCR CDR3 RT-PCR. TCRdb processed the multiplex PCR reads anew with MiXCR; each CDR3 protein has one entry. The table includes 500,000 to 750,000 distinct CDR3 sequences, around 16% detected once. The CDR3 extends over 16 amino acids. The junction had 10 bases not matched to a gene; V was cut back by 4 bases and J by 4 bases. CDR1 LGHDT and CDR2 YNNKEL come from the germline V gene (reference sequence). Patients showing uncontrolled infection, other autoimmune disease, pregnancy or lactation were ineligible. This clonotype occurred many times. Its specificity is unknown. Study results and caveats: A model built on 13 V-J features separated ophthalmopathy from stable hyperthyroidism.

The chain combines TRBV3-1 with TRBJ2-3; 8 bases line up with TRBD1. The sequence derives from a woman in her thirties with Graves' hyperthyroidism. The sequencing sample was made of blood. CDR3 amino acids: CASSLGQGAMPDTQYF. The DNA for the CDR3 is TGTGCCAGCAGCCTCGGGCAGGGGGCGATGCCAGATACGCAGTATTTT.